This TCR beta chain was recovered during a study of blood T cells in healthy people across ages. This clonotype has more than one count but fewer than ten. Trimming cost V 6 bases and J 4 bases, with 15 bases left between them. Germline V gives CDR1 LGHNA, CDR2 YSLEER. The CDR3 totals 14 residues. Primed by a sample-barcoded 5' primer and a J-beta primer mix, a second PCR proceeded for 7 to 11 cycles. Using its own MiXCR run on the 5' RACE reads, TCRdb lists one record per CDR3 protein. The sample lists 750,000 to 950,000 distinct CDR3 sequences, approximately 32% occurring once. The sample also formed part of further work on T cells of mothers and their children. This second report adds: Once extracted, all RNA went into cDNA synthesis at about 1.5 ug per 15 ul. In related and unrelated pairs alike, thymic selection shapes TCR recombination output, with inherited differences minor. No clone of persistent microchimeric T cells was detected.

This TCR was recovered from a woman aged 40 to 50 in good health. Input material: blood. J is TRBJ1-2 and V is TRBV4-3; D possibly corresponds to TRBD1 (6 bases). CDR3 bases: TGCGCCAGCAGTCCGGACCAGGGGCTCTATGGCTACACCTTC. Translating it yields CASSPDQGLYGYTF.